This T cell receptor beta chain was profiled in a study of cytomegalovirus exposure and HLA in healthy donors. Looking at the study overall: Early released data comprised 80 million to 90 million unique TCRs from HLA-typed donors.

Germline V CDR1 and CDR2: SGHVS, FNYEAQ. This CDR3 contains 14 residues. V lost 1 base and J 2 bases, leaving 8 bases between the germline ends. As for this clone: Antigen specificity is unknown. Other DNA sequences in the sample encode the same CDR3.

A multiplex PCR was run with 60 Vbeta primers and 13 Jbeta primers. Repertoires were generated with immunoSEQ multiplex PCR, while TCRdb's copy carries only in-frame clones and drops some. The table lists 97,000 or so clones, roughly three quarters of them singletons. General study points: TCR beta V- and J-gene trimming, according to a later analysis, was linked to a missense DCLRE1C variant. With DRB1 most and HLA-C fewest, TCR association rates differed between HLA loci in a later analysis. Further analysis, carried out later, found HLA-associated TCR beta chains more clonally expanded than equally common other chains.

The sample taken for sequencing was PBMCs. The clonotype originates from a male donor in good health and CMV-seropositive. The J gene is TRBJ1-1, the V gene TRBV7-6; TRBD1 might be the D (5 bases). DNA for the CDR3: TGTGCCAGCAGCTTAGGGGGGGGTAACACTGAAGCTTTCTTT. Translation gives CASSLGGGNTEAFF.